A single sample gave rise to the 8 T cell receptor beta chains below, sequenced in a study of blood T cells in healthy people across ages. Alongside a J-beta primer mix, a sample-barcoded 5' primer served in a second PCR lasting 7 to 11 cycles. TCRdb processed the 5' RACE reads anew with MiXCR; each CDR3 protein has one entry. The sample records 710,000 or so distinct CDR3 sequences, roughly 32% being singletons. Source material: blood. The receptors stem from an elderly woman in good health.

V usage is TRBV28 and J usage is TRBJ1-6, with D perhaps matching TRBD1 (6 bases). Germline V gene sequence: CDR1 MDHEN, CDR2 SYDVKM. V was pared by 2 bases and J by 7 bases, with 18 bases between. The CDR3 has 17 amino acids. CDR3: CASSLRGRGDGNSPLHF. DNA of the CDR3: TGTGCCAGCAGTTTAAGGGGGAGAGGGGACGGGAATTCACCCCTCCACTTT.

This clonotype was picked up many times. The chain couples TRBV15 to TRBJ2-1, with TRBD1 as a possible D gene (6 bases). The V and J ends lost 7 bases and 8 bases respectively, with 21 bases between them. Per the germline V gene, CDR1 is LNHNV and CDR2 is YYDKDF (reference sequence). There are 15 residues in the CDR3. DNA for the CDR3: TGTGCCACCAACGAGAGGGACACGAGCAACCATGAGCAGTTCTTC. Protein: CATNERDTSNHEQFF.

The genes are TRBV7-2 and TRBJ2-3; D is uncertain. Germline V gene sequence: CDR1 SGHTA, CDR2 FQGNSA. V lost 6 bases to trimming and J lost 9 bases, with 13 bases between them. The CDR3 sequence is 12 residues long. In DNA, the CDR3 is TGTGCCAGCAGGAATAGTGAGCTGACGCAGTATTTT. It translates to CASRNSELTQYF.

This clonotype has just a few counts. A much larger clonotype is one base distant, so this may be a read error. The chain uses TRBV6-2 or TRBV6-3 and TRBJ2-5; D possibly matches TRBD1 or TRBD2 (6 bases each). The CDR3 spans 15 residues. Trimming pared 1 base from V and 0 bases from J, leaving 9 bases between. Germline lookup yields CDR1 MNHEY and CDR2 SVGEGT. The CDR3 nucleotides read TGTGCCAGCAGTTACTGGAGGGGGGACCAAGAGACCCAGTACTTC. Translating gives CASSYWRGDQETQYF.

DNA for the CDR3: TGTGCCAGCAGCCACAGGGGCTCGAACACTGAAGCTTTCTTT. It yields the protein CASSHRGSNTEAFF. V and J are TRBV14 and TRBJ1-1, with D possibly TRBD1 on 6 matching bases. V was clipped by 3 bases and J by 1 base, with 9 bases between them. This CDR3 contains 14 residues. Germline V lookup: CDR1 SGHDN, CDR2 FVKESK.

There are a few counts of this clonotype. The CDR3 here is CASSYGQGANTEAFF. CDR3 bases: TGTGCCAGCAGTTACGGTCAGGGGGCTAACACTGAAGCTTTCTTT. This sequence joins TRBV6-6 and TRBJ1-1, with TRBD1 matching 8 bases. The V gene end was trimmed by 2 bases and the J gene end by 2 bases; junction bases not matched to a gene: 4. The CDR3 has 15 amino acids. Per the germline V gene, CDR1 is MNHNY and CDR2 is SVGAGI (reference sequence).

Of note for this clonotype: This may come from a read error, since a much larger clone is one base off. The chain has TRBV3-1 and TRBJ2-5; D gene uncertain. The J call may not be correct, given that the DNA end is closer to TRBJ2-7. The CDR3 contains 14 residues. Germline assignment: CDR1 LGHDT and CDR2 YNNKEL (reference sequence). The CDR3 is CASSQGIYKAEQYF. In nucleotides, the CDR3 is TGTGCCAGCAGCCAAGGTATATACAAGGCCGAGCAGTACTTC.

This clonotype was detected ten times or more. The J gene is TRBJ2-1, the V gene TRBV29-1; 8 positions match TRBD1. V gave up 4 bases and J gave up 12 bases; unmatched junction bases: 11. The length of the CDR3 is 13 residues. In germline, CDR1 is SQVTM, CDR2 ANQGSEA. The CDR3 region is CSVGSRPGGLQFF. DNA of the CDR3: TGCAGCGTTGGGTCCCGCCCAGGGGGCCTGCAGTTCTTC.